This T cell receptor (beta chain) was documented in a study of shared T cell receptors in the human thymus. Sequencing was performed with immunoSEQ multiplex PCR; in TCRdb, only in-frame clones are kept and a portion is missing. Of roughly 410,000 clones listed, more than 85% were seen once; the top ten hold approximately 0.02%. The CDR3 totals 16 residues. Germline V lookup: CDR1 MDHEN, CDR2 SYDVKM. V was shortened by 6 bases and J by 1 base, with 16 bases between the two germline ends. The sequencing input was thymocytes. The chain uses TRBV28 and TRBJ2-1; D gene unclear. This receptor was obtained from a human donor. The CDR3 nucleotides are TGTGCCAGCAGCCCTCGTGGTCGCTCGTCCTACAATGAGCAGTTCTTC. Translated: CASSPRGRSSYNEQFF.